These 20 T cell receptor beta chains were all obtained from the same sample, sequenced in a study of T cell responses to AZD1222 COVID-19 vaccine. Profiling relied on immunoSEQ multiplex PCR, and the TCRdb table lists in-frame clones only, not all of them. The sample records some 74,000 clones, approximately 90% being singletons. This specimen was peripheral blood, taken 28 days after the second AZD1222 dose. The source of these receptors is an adult who received the AZD1222 COVID-19 vaccine.

This clone is a singleton in its sample. The chain employs TRBV28 and TRBJ1-3; TRBD1 matches at 7 bases. The length of the CDR3 is 14 residues. Germline V gives CDR1 MDHEN, CDR2 SYDVKM. Trimming cost V 6 bases and J 1 base; bases outside gene matches: 3. CDR3 amino acids: CASRRTGSGNTIYF. The CDR3 bases are TGTGCCAGCAGAAGGACAGGTTCTGGAAACACCATATATTTT.

In its sample, this clone was seen a few times. The rearrangement uses TRBV28 and TRBJ1-5; TRBD1 aligns across 8 bases. The germline CDR1 and CDR2 sequences are MDHEN and SYDVKM. CDR3 length: 18 residues. Losses at the gene ends were 5 bases for V and 0 bases for J; bases not matched to a gene: 12. DNA for the CDR3: TGTGCCAGCAGTCATTTGGACAGGGTGTGGTTTAGCAATCAGCCCCAGCATTTT. It yields the protein CASSHLDRVWFSNQPQHF.

This clone was seen a single time. The chain has TRBV12-3 or TRBV12-4 and TRBJ2-7; D is uncertain. V was shortened by 5 bases and J by 4 bases, with 3 bases between the two germline ends. CDR3 length: 10 amino acids. The CDR3 DNA reads TGTGCCAGCAGTCCATACGAGCAGTACTTC. Protein sequence: CASSPYEQYF.

The chain recombines TRBV10-3 with TRBJ1-5; D is undetermined. Germline V gives CDR1 ENHRY, CDR2 SYGVKD. CDR3 length: 15 amino acids. Between the trimmed V and J ends, which lost 4 bases and 0 bases, there was a span of 10 bases. The CDR3 region is CAISGGPDSNQPQHF. The DNA for the CDR3 is TGTGCCATCAGTGGAGGGCCAGATAGCAATCAGCCCCAGCATTTT.

The chain is built from TRBV12-5 and TRBJ2-7, with TRBD2 matching over 8 bases. Per germline, CDR1 LGHNT and CDR2 FRNRAP. The CDR3 extends over 14 amino acids. V trimming: 6 bases; J trimming: 3 bases; junction bases outside the gene matches: 7. The CDR3 loop reads CASGHGLAGYEQYF. The DNA of the CDR3 is TGTGCTAGTGGCCACGGGCTAGCGGGCTACGAGCAGTACTTC.

The chain couples TRBV6-5 to TRBJ1-5; D unclear. Looked up from germline, CDR1 is MNHEY and CDR2 is SVGAGI. Trimming cost V 5 bases and J 1 base, with 12 bases left between them. The CDR3 sequence is 15 residues long. The CDR3 sequence is CASSTQETSNQPQHF. The CDR3 DNA is TGTGCCAGCAGTACCCAGGAAACCAGCAATCAGCCCCAGCATTTT.

The V gene is TRBV6-6, the J gene TRBJ1-2; tentative D call: TRBD1 (5 bases). Germline CDR1 reads MNHNY; CDR2 reads SVGAGI (reference sequence). This CDR3 contains 15 residues. V lost 3 bases to trimming and J lost 0 bases, with 11 bases between them. CDR3 residues: CASSYRQRANYGYTF. The CDR3 DNA reads as TGTGCCAGCAGTTATCGACAGCGAGCTAACTATGGCTACACCTTC.

The chain recombines TRBV3-1 (or the pseudogene TRBV3-2) with TRBJ1-2; D gene uncertain. In germline, CDR1 is LGHDT, CDR2 YNNKEL (reference sequence). This CDR3 contains 14 residues. Between the trimmed V and J ends, which lost 0 bases and 4 bases, there was a span of 9 bases. CDR3 DNA sequence: TGTGCCAGCAGCCAAGATGTCTCAGTCTATGGCTACACCTTC. Protein sequence: CASSQDVSVYGYTF.

This clone has just one count. The rearrangement uses TRBV7-3 and TRBJ1-5; tentatively, D is TRBD1 (5 bases). V was shortened by 5 bases and J by 1 base, with 12 bases between the two germline ends. There are 15 residues in the CDR3. Germline V gives CDR1 SGHTA, CDR2 FQGTGA. The CDR3 sequence is CASSPTGGSNQPQHF. In DNA, the CDR3 is TGTGCCAGCAGCCCAACGGGGGGAAGCAATCAGCCCCAGCATTTT.

The rearrangement uses TRBV19 and TRBJ2-7, with a tentative D call TRBD2 (6 bases). The CDR3 spans 17 residues. Germline CDR1 reads LNHDA; CDR2 reads SQIVND (reference sequence). Trimming pared 3 bases from V and 4 bases from J, leaving 22 bases between. CDR3 region: CASSMARQGGISYEQYF. The DNA for the CDR3 is TGTGCCAGTAGTATGGCCCGTCAGGGCGGGATTAGTTACGAGCAGTACTTC.

This clone has a handful of counts. The chain couples TRBV9 to TRBJ1-2; D possibly corresponds to TRBD1 (6 bases). The germline V gene encodes CDR1 SGDLS and CDR2 YYNGEE. The CDR3 contains 12 residues. V was pared by 3 bases and J by 6 bases, with 9 bases between. CDR3 residues: CASSGQVDGYTF. CDR3 coding DNA: TGTGCCAGCAGCGGACAGGTGGATGGCTACACCTTC. Full variable domain (missing parts from reference TRBV9 and TRBJ1-2): DSGVTQTPKHLITATGQRVTLRCSPRSGDLSVYWYQQSLDQGLQFLIQYYNGEERAKGNILERFSAQQFPDLHSELNLSSLELGDSALYFCASSGQVDGYTFGSGTRLTVV.

The chain uses TRBV19 and TRBJ2-7; 12 nucleotides agree with TRBD2. Germline assignment: CDR1 LNHDA and CDR2 SQIVND (reference sequence). The CDR3 spans 14 residues. The trim removed 3 bases at V and 4 bases at J, leaving 1 base unmatched. Here the CDR3 DNA reads TGTGCCAGTAGTATGCTAGCGGGAGGGTACGAGCAGTACTTC. Its translation: CASSMLAGGYEQYF.

The chain uses TRBV19 and TRBJ2-5; D tentatively fits TRBD1 or TRBD2 (6 bases each). The V gene's germline CDR1 is LNHDA and CDR2 SQIVND (reference sequence). V shed 4 bases and J shed 2 bases, with 14 bases lying between them. This CDR3 region has 15 residues. The CDR3 reads CASSTQGRQQETQYF. The CDR3 DNA follows: TGTGCCAGTAGTACCCAGGGGAGGCAGCAAGAGACCCAGTACTTC.

V usage is TRBV4-2 and J usage is TRBJ1-6; 9 bases are a match to TRBD1. CDR1 and CDR2 from the germline V gene are LGHNA and YNFKEQ. The ends lost 4 bases at V and 7 bases at J; junction bases unmatched: 5. The CDR3 has 15 amino acids. CDR3 in amino acids: CASSLTGGNNSPLHF. The CDR3 DNA reads TGTGCCAGCAGCCTGACAGGGGGAAACAATTCACCCCTCCACTTT.

This chain joins TRBV18 and TRBJ2-7, with 10 bases matching TRBD1. The ends lost 1 base at V and 6 bases at J; junction bases unmatched: 6. The CDR3 has 15 amino acids. The V gene's germline CDR1 is KGHSH and CDR2 LQKENI. The CDR3 sequence: CASSPLRQGAVEQYF. In DNA, the CDR3 is TGTGCCAGCTCACCACTAAGACAGGGGGCGGTCGAGCAGTACTTC.

The chain links TRBV5-1 to TRBJ1-1, with 8 bases lining up with TRBD1. V was clipped by 1 base and J by 0 bases; unmatched bases: 5. From germline, CDR1 is SGHRS and CDR2 YFSETQ. The CDR3 is 16 amino acids. CDR3 region: CASSLLGTGLNTEAFF. The CDR3 DNA reads TGCGCCAGCAGCTTGCTCGGGACAGGACTGAACACTGAAGCTTTCTTT.

CDR3 sequence reads: CASSRFSVNEQFF. The CDR3 nucleotides are TGTGCCAGCAGCCGCTTTAGCGTCAATGAGCAGTTCTTC. The chain links TRBV7-2 to TRBJ2-1; tentative D call: TRBD2 (5 bases). The CDR3 loop spans 13 amino acids. CDR1 is SGHTA and CDR2 is FQGNSA in the germline V gene. The V end was cut by 5 bases, the J end by 6 bases, with 11 bases between.

The V and J genes are TRBV5-5 and TRBJ2-5; 7 nucleotides match TRBD1. Trimming took 4 bases from V and 0 from J; bases not matched to a gene: 9. This CDR3 is built from 16 residues. Looked up from germline, CDR1 is SGHKS and CDR2 is YYEKEE (reference sequence). The chain's CDR3 is CASSQTGFTNQETQYF. CDR3 DNA: TGTGCCAGCAGCCAGACAGGGTTTACGAACCAAGAGACCCAGTACTTC.

The CDR3 protein is CASSQEGRGEWADGYTF. Written as DNA, the CDR3 is TGCGCCAGCAGTCAAGAGGGAAGAGGAGAGTGGGCGGATGGCTACACCTTC. This sequence joins TRBV23-1 and TRBJ1-2; the D is unclear. TRBV23-1 is classed as an ORF, of uncertain function. There are 17 residues in the CDR3. V was cut by 2 bases and J by 6 bases, with 22 bases left in between.

V is TRBV25-1 and J is TRBJ1-4; 9 bases are a match to TRBD1. The J segment lost 0 bases and the V segment lost 8 bases, leaving 4 bases of the junction unmatched. The germline CDR1 and CDR2 sequences are MGHDK and SYGVNS. The CDR3 is 15 amino acids. The CDR3 sequence: CASSRQGATNEKLFF. CDR3 DNA: TGTGCCAGCTCAAGACAGGGGGCAACTAATGAAAAACTGTTTTTT.